These 14 T cell receptor beta chains were sequenced from one sample in a study of T-cell reconstitution after alpha-beta-depleted transplantation in children. Preparation of the TCRbeta library was carried out with unique molecular identifiers. TCRdb fed the PCR reads into MiXCR, producing one record per CDR3 protein. This table holds around 450,000 distinct CDR3 sequences, 15% to 20% found once. The source was PBMCs, mostly from graft donor cells, collected 360 days after TCRalphabeta/CD19-depleted stem cell transplant. The receptors originated from a boy under two years old who had a stem cell transplant for Wiskott-Aldrich syndrome, so the T cells may come from the graft donor.

The rearrangement joins TRBV12-3 or TRBV12-4 to TRBJ2-6, with TRBD1 matching over 8 bases. Unmatched junction bases numbered 9, after V lost 2 bases and J lost 12 bases. The CDR3 has 15 amino acids. The CDR3 sequence: CASSLRQGAPGVLTF. The CDR3 DNA follows: TGTGCCAGCAGTTTAAGGCAGGGGGCACCCGGCGTCCTGACTTTC.

This clonotype was seen a handful of times. The J gene is TRBJ2-7, the V gene TRBV29-1; TRBD2 is a possible D gene (6 bases). V was shortened by 4 bases and J by 3 bases, with 19 bases between the two germline ends. The germline gives CDR1 SQVTM, CDR2 ANQGSEA. The CDR3 totals 15 residues. This CDR3 is CSVGLRGSPYYEQYF. CDR3 nucleotide sequence: TGCAGCGTTGGGCTCCGGGGGTCCCCCTACTACGAGCAGTACTTC.

The chain recombines TRBV12-3 or TRBV12-4 with TRBJ1-1, with TRBD1 matching 8 bases. The ends lost 4 bases at V and 1 base at J; junction bases unmatched: 14. The CDR3 totals 18 residues. In DNA, the CDR3 is TGTGCCAGCAGTTCTCGCCTTAGACAGGGGAGAACGAACACTGAAGCTTTCTTT. This translates into CASSSRLRQGRTNTEAFF.

This clonotype was seen more than once but under ten times. The V gene is TRBV29-1, the J gene TRBJ2-3, with a tentative D call TRBD2 (5 bases). Germline V gene lookup returns CDR1 SQVTM and CDR2 ANQGSEA. The CDR3 length is 14 residues. V lost 4 bases and J 1 base, leaving 12 bases between the germline ends. This chain's CDR3 is CSVGFEGGTDTQYF. Written as DNA, the CDR3 is TGCAGCGTTGGCTTTGAGGGTGGCACAGATACGCAGTATTTT.

V and J are TRBV7-3 and TRBJ2-1, with 13 bases identical to TRBD2. CDR3 length: 21 amino acids. Germline loops: CDR1 SGHTA, CDR2 FQGTGA. V dropped 1 base and J dropped 7; count of bases not matched to a gene: 19. As DNA, the CDR3 is TGTGCCAGCAGCTTAAGGATCCCAGGGACTAGCGGGAAAAAGGAGAGTAATGAGCAGTTCTTC. It yields the protein CASSLRIPGTSGKKESNEQFF.

The chain links TRBV21-1 to TRBJ2-3; no check of the table's D call, TRBD2, against the DNA was made. TRBV21-1 is a recognized pseudogene. CDR3 size: 17 residues. The CDR3 loop is CASTFVGLAGDTDTQYF. CDR3 DNA sequence: TGTGCCAGCACCTTCGTGGGACTAGCGGGAGACACAGATACGCAGTATTTT.

In its sample, this clonotype was seen a few times. The chain is built from TRBV6-5 and TRBJ2-7; the D gene is possibly TRBD1 (5 bases). Germline values: CDR1 MNHEY, CDR2 SVGAGI. This CDR3 comprises 14 residues. The ends were cut back, 4 bases at V and 5 bases at J, with 15 bases in the middle. CDR3 in amino acids: CASSFYQGVDEQYF. CDR3 in DNA: TGTGCCAGCAGTTTCTACCAGGGCGTCGACGAGCAGTACTTC.

The chain links TRBV29-1 to TRBJ1-2; TRBD1 is a possible D gene (6 bases). Germline assignment: CDR1 SQVTM and CDR2 ANQGSEA. Deletions cut 4 bases from V and 3 bases from J, with 9 bases between. This CDR3 is 12 amino acids long. The CDR3 coding sequence is TGCAGCGTTGCCAGACAGGACTATGGCTACACCTTC. It encodes CSVARQDYGYTF.

The chain is built from TRBV7-8 and TRBJ1-2; no clear D gene. The germline V gene has CDR1 SGHVS and CDR2 FQNEAQ. CDR3 length: 15 amino acids. Trimming shortened V by 1 base and J by 4 bases, and 13 bases separated the two germline ends. This chain's CDR3 is CASSLDWGSPYGYTF. In nucleotides, the CDR3 is TGTGCCAGCAGCTTAGATTGGGGATCTCCCTATGGCTACACCTTC.

The J gene is TRBJ2-5, the V gene TRBV29-1, with TRBD1 identical over 9 bases. This CDR3 contains 13 residues. Unmatched junction bases numbered 5, after V lost 4 bases and J lost 5 bases. Germline CDR1 is SQVTM and CDR2 is ANQGSEA. The CDR3 DNA reads TGCAGCGTTGGGACAGGGGCTTGGGAGACCCAGTACTTC. Protein: CSVGTGAWETQYF.

V gene TRBV20-1 combines with J gene TRBJ2-3; 7 bases match TRBD2. V shed 0 bases and J 1 base; nucleotides not matched to a gene: 4. Germline CDR1 and CDR2: DFQATT and SNEGSKA (reference sequence). There are 15 residues in the CDR3. This chain's CDR3 is CSARDPSGGTDTQYF. DNA for the CDR3: TGCAGTGCTAGAGATCCCAGCGGGGGCACAGATACGCAGTATTTT.

CDR3 sequence: CASSLTPRGYEQYF. The CDR3 nucleotides are TGTGCCAGCAGCTTAACCCCGAGGGGCTACGAGCAGTACTTC. The gene calls are TRBV7-6 and TRBJ2-7; the D call may be TRBD1 or TRBD2 (5 bases each). The CDR3 length is 14 residues. V gave up 2 bases and J gave up 3 bases, with 11 bases separating them. Germline assignment: CDR1 SGHVS and CDR2 FNYEAQ.

This clonotype was seen a few times. The chain employs TRBV5-4 and TRBJ2-7; 9 bases match TRBD1. CDR1 and CDR2 from the germline V gene are SGHNT and YYREEE (reference sequence). Trimming at V came to 5 bases and at J to 6 bases, leaving 6 bases not matched to a gene. The CDR3 length is 13 residues. Written as DNA, the CDR3 is TGTGCCAGCAGATCCTGGACAGGGGCCGAGCAGTACTTC. The encoded protein is CASRSWTGAEQYF. Variable domain in full (rest from reference TRBV5-4 and TRBJ2-7): ETGVTQSPTHLIKTRGQQVTLRCSSQSGHNTVSWYQQALGQGPQFIFQYYREEENGRGNFPPRFSGLQFPNYSSELNVNALELDDSALYLCASRSWTGAEQYFGPGTRLTVT.

V usage is TRBV5-1 and J usage is TRBJ2-3; D might be TRBD1 (5 bases). The CDR3 sequence is 15 residues long. Germline CDR1 is SGHRS and CDR2 is YFSETQ. V lost 0 bases and J 2 bases, leaving 10 bases between the germline ends. CDR3 sequence (DNA): TGCGCCAGCAGCTTGGCTACAGGATTCACAGATACGCAGTATTTT. Amino acids: CASSLATGFTDTQYF.